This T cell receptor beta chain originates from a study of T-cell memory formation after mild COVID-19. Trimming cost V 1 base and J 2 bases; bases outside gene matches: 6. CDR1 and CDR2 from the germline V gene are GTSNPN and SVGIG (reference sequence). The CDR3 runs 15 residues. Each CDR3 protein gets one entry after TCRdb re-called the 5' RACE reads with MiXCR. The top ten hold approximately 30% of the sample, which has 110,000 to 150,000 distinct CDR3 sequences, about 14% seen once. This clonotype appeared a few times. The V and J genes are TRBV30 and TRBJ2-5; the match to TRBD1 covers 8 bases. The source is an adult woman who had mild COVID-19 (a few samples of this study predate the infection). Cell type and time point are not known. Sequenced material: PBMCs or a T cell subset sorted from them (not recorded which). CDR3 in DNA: TGTGCCTGGAGTGCGACCCAGGGGGCTCAAGAGACCCAGTACTTC. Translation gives CAWSATQGAQETQYF.